A selection of T cell receptor beta chains follows, all from one sample in a study of T-cell memory formation after mild COVID-19. TCRdb redid the calling of the 5' RACE reads with MiXCR, one entry per CDR3 protein. The top ten hold approximately 20% of the sample, which has some 320,000 distinct CDR3 sequences, more than 15% seen once. Sequencing was performed on PBMCs or a T cell subset sorted from them (not recorded which). These receptors all come from a man aged 18-30 years who had mild COVID-19 (a few samples of this study predate the infection). Cell type and time point are not known. Both conserved end residues are part of each CDR3. A D gene is named only where the DNA matches it firmly. Not all rows give a size; the values are once, few, many and, for expanded clones, a class.

v_gene	j_gene	abundance	d_gene	CDR3aa	CDR3nt
TRBV2	TRBJ2-3	.	.	CASSENSLAGDTQYF	TGTGCCAGCAGTGAAAACTCCCTCGCGGGAGATACGCAGTATTTT
TRBV7-2	TRBJ2-6	.	.	CASRRDSGANVLTF	TGTGCCAGCAGAAGGGATTCTGGGGCCAACGTCCTGACTTTC
TRBV7-2	TRBJ1-5	many	TRBD1	CASSIQGDQPQHF	TGTGCCAGCAGCATTCAGGGGGATCAGCCCCAGCATTTT
TRBV30	TRBJ2-1	.	.	CARSRRASSYNEQFF	TGTGCCCGGAGTAGGAGGGCAAGCTCCTACAATGAGCAGTTCTTC
TRBV7-6	TRBJ2-5	.	.	CASSLDGNAGETQYF	TGTGCCAGCAGCTTAGACGGGAACGCGGGGGAGACCCAGTACTTC
TRBV12-3/TRBV12-4	TRBJ1-5	many	.	CASRPGVIGQPQHF	TGTGCCAGCAGACCAGGGGTTATCGGGCAGCCCCAGCATTTT
TRBV6-5	TRBJ1-1	many	.	CASSTGWAEAFF	TGTGCCAGCTCTACCGGGTGGGCTGAAGCTTTCTTT
TRBV6-2/TRBV6-3	TRBJ2-5	.	.	CASSSTDSQETQYF	TGTGCCAGCAGCTCGACCGACAGCCAAGAGACCCAGTACTTC
TRBV24-1	TRBJ2-3	.	TRBD2	CATRASGTDTQYF	TGTGCCACTCGAGCTAGCGGGACAGATACGCAGTATTTT
TRBV5-1	TRBJ2-2	.	.	CASSWGRWDEELFF	TGCGCCAGCAGCTGGGGACGGTGGGACGAGGAGCTGTTTTTT
TRBV7-9	TRBJ2-4	.	.	CASSLISNIQYF	TGTGCCAGCAGCTTAATCTCAAACATTCAGTACTTC
TRBV5-6	TRBJ1-3	.	.	CASSGRNQWSGNTIYF	TGTGCCAGCAGCGGAAGGAATCAGTGGTCTGGAAACACCATATATTTT
TRBV4-2	TRBJ1-4	many	.	CASSLQRGGGNEKLFF	TGTGCCAGCAGCCTCCAAAGGGGCGGGGGTAATGAAAAACTGTTTTTT
TRBV20-1	TRBJ1-1	.	TRBD1	CSARVGTARGFTEAFF	TGCAGTGCTAGAGTTGGGACAGCGAGGGGTTTCACTGAAGCTTTCTTT
TRBV20-1	TRBJ2-7	many	.	CSAKGNRVTYEQYF	TGCAGTGCTAAAGGGAATCGAGTAACCTACGAGCAGTACTTC
TRBV20-1	TRBJ2-3	few	TRBD2	CSASLWTSRTDTQYF	TGCAGTGCTAGCCTCTGGACTAGCCGCACAGATACGCAGTATTTT
TRBV5-1	TRBJ2-1	.	TRBD2	CASSFSGGNNEQFF	TGCGCCAGCAGCTTTAGCGGGGGAAACAATGAGCAGTTCTTC
TRBV30	TRBJ1-2	.	.	CAWSRQAGGYTF	TGTGCCTGGAGTAGGCAGGCGGGTGGCTACACCTTC
TRBV7-2	TRBJ1-1	.	.	CASSLSASMRTEAFF	TGTGCCAGCAGCCTCTCGGCGAGCATGAGGACTGAAGCTTTCTTT
TRBV24-1	TRBJ2-2	few	.	CATSARAANTGELFF	TGTGCCACCAGTGCTAGGGCCGCGAACACCGGGGAGCTGTTTTTT
TRBV10-3	TRBJ1-5	.	.	CAISGVVGQPQHF	TGTGCCATCAGTGGGGTAGTCGGTCAGCCCCAGCATTTT
TRBV18	TRBJ2-3	.	.	CASSPPPGDTQYF	TGTGCCAGCTCACCACCCCCCGGGGATACGCAGTATTTT
TRBV29-1	TRBJ2-2	.	TRBD1	CSVSRQGATGELFF	TGCAGCGTCTCCAGACAGGGTGCGACCGGGGAGCTGTTTTTT